These T cell receptor beta chains were read from a single sample in a study of CD8 T cells in ankylosing spondylitis. Each CDR3 protein gets one entry after TCRdb re-called the 5' RACE reads with MiXCR. This sample has about 250,000 distinct CDR3 sequences; over 30% occur once, and the top ten carry around 4.2%. Sequenced material: blood, either unsorted or a sorted T cell fraction (not recorded which). The source is a male donor with ankylosing spondylitis or in good health (not recorded which). Both conserved end residues are trimmed from each CDR3. Clone size, where shown, is once, few, many, or a class for clones that have expanded.

abundance	v_gene	CDR3aa
few	TRBV6-1	ATASRDNYPYEQY
few	TRBV20-1	SARDRSGANVLT
.	TRBV4-1	ASSQVVRDTQY
.	TRBV5-1	ASSKDGRYGYT
few	TRBV7-9	ASSYRTDKETQY
many	TRBV7-2	ASSLAGSQLF
.	TRBV27	ASSLQGEGTDTQY
.	TRBV27	ASSQGPTYEQY
.	TRBV7-2	ASSVGGGFYNEQF
.	TRBV19	ASSIEGTSLYNEQF
.	TRBV6-5	ASSWTTGGYEQY
.	TRBV25-1	ASRDSGVRTEAF
.	TRBV10-3	AISEPDGGDLPEQY
.	TRBV27	ASSPTLRVSGNTIY
.	TRBV5-6	ASSLGLGDEQF
once	TRBV12-3/TRBV12-4	ASSLGGRYSNQPQH
few	TRBV6-4	ASSDSQVSSSGANVLT
few	TRBV7-9	ASSLGGPPYNEQF
.	TRBV12-3/TRBV12-4	ASSRTGTRYEQY
once	TRBV3-1	ASSPRGRGSNQPQH
many	TRBV7-2	ASSLARGTDTQY
many	TRBV29-1	SVGQGTDTQY
.	TRBV12-3/TRBV12-4	ASSPGTYDRF
.	TRBV12-3/TRBV12-4	ASSLSGDQDTQY
.	TRBV7-9	ASSFWTVQETQY
many	TRBV9	ASSVGLGVNYGYT
many	TRBV29-1	SAGYEQY
few	TRBV15	ATSREGTNSGNTIY
once	TRBV10-3	AISIGEGQPQH
many	TRBV5-1	ASTTQGDQGGRRDTQY
few	TRBV29-1	SAAGSGGYEQY
.	TRBV5-5	ASSQSGDSYNEQF
few	TRBV20-1	SARDSWTSGGKPYEQY
many	TRBV20-1	SARDSSYEQY
.	TRBV12-3/TRBV12-4	ASSIDKKDEQY
.	TRBV28	ASSLWRSGPNTEAF
few	TRBV16	ASNKARYNEQF
.	TRBV12-3/TRBV12-4	AGGQGVGETQY
few	TRBV7-6	ASSLSYNYEQY
.	TRBV7-8	ASAQVGFSYEQY
.	TRBV20-1	SATTGGAPLH
few	TRBV11-2	ASSDRDRSYNEQF
.	TRBV12-3/TRBV12-4	ASSPIAANSPYNEQF
.	TRBV4-2	ASSQERGSEAF
few	TRBV12-3/TRBV12-4	ASSRLTAKHEQY
many	TRBV29-1	SVESAGGKDNEQF
.	TRBV4-1	ASSHAGTGYNEQF
once	TRBV30	ATNEGGEQF
few	TRBV5-1	ASSLGTPPGQF
.	TRBV9	ASSVDSGAKGQETQY
.	TRBV25-1	ASTGQYSNQPQH
.	TRBV4-2	ASSQDQLREQY
once	TRBV5-5	ASSFLLTVYEQY